The 20 T cell receptor beta chains reported below all come from one sample, sequenced in a study of spatial heterogeneity in lung cancer. Time point meaning: sample taken at primary tumor resection. TCRdb reprocessed the 5' RACE reads via MiXCR and lists one record per CDR3 protein. The sample has some 610 distinct CDR3 sequences; 8% to 13% are singletons. The sample here was normal lung tissue next to the tumor, taken at surgery. The receptors come from a male donor with early-stage non-small cell lung cancer.

The chain combines TRBV28 with TRBJ2-7, with D perhaps given as TRBD1 or TRBD2 (5 bases each). The ends were cut back, 2 bases at V and 0 bases at J, with 20 bases in the middle. CDR1 is MDHEN and CDR2 is SYDVKM in the germline V gene. This CDR3 has 18 residues. In DNA form, the CDR3 reads TGTGCCAGCAGTTTAAAGGCCCTGGGACCCCGGAGCTCCTACGAGCAGTACTTC. Protein product: CASSLKALGPRSSYEQYF. Full variable domain (remainder filled in from reference TRBV28 and TRBJ2-7): DVKVTQSSRYLVKRTGEKVFLECVQDMDHENMFWYRQDPGLGLRLIYFSYDVKMKEKGDIPEGYSVSREKKERFSLILESASTNQTSMYLCASSLKALGPRSSYEQYFGPGTRLTVT.

In its sample, this clonotype ranks as large. The chain has TRBV28 and TRBJ1-2, with unresolved D. The CDR3 consists of 14 residues. V was trimmed by 5 bases and J by 2 bases, leaving 12 bases between them. Germline V CDR1 and CDR2: MDHEN, SYDVKM. The CDR3 here is CASSKMDGNYGYTF. Written as DNA, the CDR3 is TGTGCCAGCAGTAAGATGGACGGAAACTATGGCTACACCTTC.

This clonotype qualifies as large. The chain recombines TRBV6-1 with TRBJ2-1; the D is unclear. V was trimmed by 4 bases and J by 1 base, leaving 14 bases between them. The CDR3 has 16 residues. Germline V CDR1 and CDR2: MNHNS, SASEGT. The CDR3 bases are TGTGCCAGCAGTGGGAAGGATCCCCAATCCTACAATGAGCAGTTCTTC. Its protein product is CASSGKDPQSYNEQFF.

This clonotype is categorized as large (0.1 to 1%). This chain uses TRBV7-3 with TRBJ2-3, with TRBD2 matching 7 bases. The CDR3 totals 14 residues. Germline CDR1 reads SGHTA; CDR2 reads FQGTGA. With 2 bases clipped from V and 4 bases from J, the junction kept 3 bases outside the gene matches. The CDR3 coding sequence is TGTGCCAGCAGCTTAGGAACTAGCGCAGATACGCAGTATTTT. Protein: CASSLGTSADTQYF.

The genes are TRBV7-8 and TRBJ2-1, with TRBD1 matching over 7 bases. The CDR3 extends over 17 amino acids. With V trimmed by 5 bases and J by 0 bases, 10 bases remained unmatched. Germline CDR1 and CDR2: SGHVS and FQNEAQ. Here the CDR3 DNA reads TGTGCCAGCAGCAACGACGGGACAGCAAGCTCCTACAATGAGCAGTTCTTC. It codes for CASSNDGTASSYNEQFF. Using reference TRBV7-8 and TRBJ2-1 for the parts outside the CDR3, the full variable domain is GAGVSQSPRYKVAKRGQDVALRCDPISGHVSLFWYQQALGQGPEFLTYFQNEAQLDKSGLPSDRFFAERPEGSVSTLKIQRTQQEDSAVYLCASSNDGTASSYNEQFFGPGTRLTVL.

This clonotype is labeled as large. The chain uses TRBV4-2 and TRBJ1-1, with 7 bases that match TRBD1. The J segment lost 8 bases and the V segment lost 2 bases, leaving 2 bases of the junction unmatched. The CDR3 covers 12 residues. The germline CDR1 and CDR2 sequences are LGHNA and YNFKEQ. The CDR3 here is CASSQPGGEAFF. The CDR3 DNA reads as TGTGCCAGCAGCCAACCAGGGGGGGAAGCTTTCTTT.

By share of the sample, this clonotype is large. The chain recombines TRBV28 with TRBJ1-2; 10 bases agree with TRBD1. V shed 6 bases and J 0 bases; nucleotides not matched to a gene: 7. CDR1 MDHEN and CDR2 SYDVKM come from the germline V gene. CDR3 length: 16 amino acids. In DNA, the CDR3 is TGTGCCAGCAGACCCCATGGACAGGGGGCTAACTATGGCTACACCTTC. Its protein product is CASRPHGQGANYGYTF.

By sample fraction, this clonotype is large (0.1 to 1%). The rearrangement uses TRBV20-1 and TRBJ2-4; 7 positions match TRBD1. This CDR3 has 14 residues. Germline CDR1 and CDR2: DFQATT and SNEGSKA (reference sequence). V trimming: 0 bases; J trimming: 5 bases; junction bases outside the gene matches: 4. CDR3 DNA sequence: TGCAGTGCTAGAGAGTGGCAGGGGGAAAACATTCAGTACTTC. Its translation: CSAREWQGENIQYF.

By sample fraction, this clonotype is large. The rearrangement links TRBV28 to TRBJ2-7; 9 bases fit TRBD2. CDR1 and CDR2 (germline): MDHEN, SYDVKM. The CDR3 runs 13 residues. V was pared by 6 bases and J by 2 bases, with 2 bases of the junction left unmatched. CDR3 DNA: TGTGCCAGCAGGACTAGCGGAGCCTACGAGCAGTACTTC. It is translated as CASRTSGAYEQYF.

This clonotype is classed as medium-sized. The J gene is TRBJ2-5, the V gene TRBV20-1; tentative D call: TRBD1 (6 bases). This CDR3 region has 13 residues. Germline CDR1 DFQATT, CDR2 SNEGSKA (reference sequence). The V and J ends lost 5 bases and 4 bases respectively, with 14 bases between them. The CDR3 loop is CSAPSTGGETQYF. As DNA, the CDR3 is TGCAGTGCTCCGTCGACAGGCGGAGAGACCCAGTACTTC.

This clonotype is medium-sized (0.01 to 0.1%). The chain recombines TRBV27 with TRBJ1-2; D not certain. V was cut by 2 bases and J by 0 bases, with 10 bases left in between. Germline loops: CDR1 MNHEY, CDR2 SMNVEV (reference sequence). The length of the CDR3 is 15 residues. The DNA for the CDR3 is TGTGCCAGCAGTTTAAAAAGGGAAGCTAACTATGGCTACACCTTC. Its translation is CASSLKREANYGYTF.

This clonotype appeared a single time. This chain connects TRBV2 to TRBJ2-7; 13 nucleotides line up with TRBD2. CDR1 is SNHLY, CDR2 FYNNEI, per germline. J lost 7 bases, V lost 5 bases, and 5 bases had no gene match. This CDR3 comprises 14 residues. The CDR3 region is CASSRTSGREEQYF. The CDR3, as DNA: TGTGCCAGCAGTAGGACTAGCGGGAGAGAAGAGCAGTACTTC.

By sample share, this clonotype is medium-sized. The gene calls are TRBV7-2 and TRBJ1-4; TRBD1 matches 7 bases. The length of the CDR3 is 17 residues. The germline V gene has CDR1 SGHTA and CDR2 FQGNSA. V was pared by 5 bases and J by 0 bases, with 9 bases of the junction left unmatched. The chain's CDR3 is CASSRIGQGATNEKLFF. The CDR3 DNA follows: TGTGCCAGCAGCCGAATCGGGCAGGGGGCAACTAATGAAAAACTGTTTTTT. Full variable domain (outside the CDR3, taken from reference TRBV7-2 and TRBJ1-4): GAGVSQSPSNKVTEKGKDVELRCDPISGHTALYWYRQSLGQGLEFLIYFQGNSAPDKSGLPSDRFSAERTGGSVSTLTIQRTQQEDSAVYLCASSRIGQGATNEKLFFGSGTQLSVL.

Relative to its sample, this clonotype is large (0.1 to 1%). The genes are TRBV28 and TRBJ2-4; tentative D call: TRBD2 (5 bases). The germline CDR1 and CDR2 sequences are MDHEN and SYDVKM. Trimming took off 3 bases at V and 6 bases at J, with 12 bases between the two ends. CDR3 length: 14 residues. DNA for the CDR3: TGTGCCAGCAGTTTCAATGGTGCGGGAAACATTCAGTACTTC. Protein product: CASSFNGAGNIQYF.

The chain couples TRBV29-1 to TRBJ2-5; 9 bases align to TRBD1. Trimming at V came to 6 bases and at J to 4 bases, leaving 6 bases not matched to a gene. The CDR3 length is 13 residues. Per the germline V gene, CDR1 is SQVTM and CDR2 is ANQGSEA. The CDR3 DNA reads as TGCAGCGTGGACGGACAGGGGCCAGAGACCCAGTACTTC. It yields the protein CSVDGQGPETQYF.

This clonotype is categorized as large. The rearrangement uses TRBV6-1 and TRBJ1-5; 10 bases are shared with TRBD1. Germline CDR1 MNHNS, CDR2 SASEGT. Losses at the gene ends were 4 bases for V and 3 bases for J; bases not matched to a gene: 6. The CDR3 runs 16 residues. The CDR3 protein is CASSARDRGLNQPQHF. The CDR3 region has the DNA TGTGCCAGCAGTGCCCGGGACAGGGGTCTCAATCAGCCCCAGCATTTT.

This sequence joins TRBV6-1 and TRBJ2-7, with 11 bases fitting TRBD1. Germline V gives CDR1 MNHNS, CDR2 SASEGT. The ends lost 9 bases at V and 3 bases at J; junction bases unmatched: 10. The CDR3 is 15 residues long. The CDR3 DNA reads as TGTGCCAGTGAAGCGAGGGACAGGGGGAACTACGAGCAGTACTTC. Translation: CASEARDRGNYEQYF.

This clonotype was counted only a few times. V is TRBV6-2 or TRBV6-3 and J is TRBJ2-1; D gene ambiguous. The CDR3 has 16 amino acids. Germline lookup yields CDR1 MNHEY and CDR2 SVGEGT. The V gene lost 6 bases and the J gene lost 2 bases, with 17 bases spanning the gap. The CDR3 sequence is CASSLPGDLTYNEQFF. Here the CDR3 DNA reads TGTGCCAGCAGCCTCCCCGGCGACTTAACCTACAATGAGCAGTTCTTC.

This clonotype counts as medium-sized (0.01 to 0.1%). V and J are TRBV7-2 and TRBJ1-5, with 10 bases that match TRBD1. V lost 4 bases, J lost 7 bases, and 7 bases stayed unmatched. Germline V gives CDR1 SGHTA, CDR2 FQGNSA. CDR3 size: 15 residues. The CDR3: CASSYTGTGEQPQHF. The CDR3, as DNA: TGTGCCAGCAGCTACACCGGGACAGGGGAGCAGCCCCAGCATTTT.

By share of the sample, this clonotype is medium-sized. Germline is not matched at one junction end, which may reflect a read error. The chain recombines TRBV27 with TRBJ2-3; D may correspond to TRBD1 or TRBD2 (5 bases each). The CDR3 has 18 amino acids. Germline V gene sequence: CDR1 MNHEY, CDR2 SMNVEV (reference sequence). CDR3 amino acids: CASSSHQGGGPSTNTQYF. The CDR3 nucleotides read TGTGCCAGCAGTTCCCACCAGGGTGGGGGACCATCCACAAATACGCAGTATTTT.